A single sample is the source of the 5 T cell receptor beta chains below, sequenced in a study of T cell changes during pregnancy in multiple sclerosis. Clones were sequenced by immunoSEQ multiplex PCR, and TCRdb holds only the in-frame ones, with some missing. This table holds 40,000 to 45,000 clones, 85% to 95% found once. Specimen: peripheral blood. Every receptor here comes from a female donor with multiple sclerosis, enrolled in a pregnancy study.

The rearrangement links TRBV11-3 to TRBJ2-1; 10 nucleotides match TRBD2. This CDR3 comprises 17 residues. The germline gives CDR1 SGHNT, CDR2 YENEEA. Trimming removed 5 bases from V and 5 bases from J; junction bases left unmatched: 12. CDR3 in DNA: TGTGCCAGCAGCCGTCATACCGGGACTAGCGCAGACAATGAGCAGTTCTTC. It encodes CASSRHTGTSADNEQFF.

As DNA, the CDR3 is TGTGCCATCAGTGAGCCTTTGGGGAATAAGAACACCGGGGAGCTGTTTTTT. Translation gives CAISEPLGNKNTGELFF. This chain connects TRBV10-3 to TRBJ2-2, with D uncertain. Deletions cut 2 bases from V and 1 base from J, with 14 bases between. This CDR3 is 17 amino acids long. Germline V gene lookup returns CDR1 ENHRY and CDR2 SYGVKD.

The V and J genes are TRBV28 and TRBJ2-5; 7 bases line up with TRBD2. This CDR3 has 14 residues. Trimming took 5 bases from V and 5 from J; bases not matched to a gene: 8. Germline V gene lookup returns CDR1 MDHEN and CDR2 SYDVKM. CDR3 sequence reads: CASSPRREGETQYF. CDR3 DNA: TGTGCCAGCAGTCCCCGGAGGGAGGGGGAGACCCAGTACTTC.

There are a few counts of this clone. The chain is built from TRBV4-2 and TRBJ2-2, with D perhaps matching TRBD1 (5 bases). V was trimmed by 4 bases and J by 1 base, leaving 10 bases between them. Germline values: CDR1 LGHNA, CDR2 YNFKEQ. The CDR3 loop spans 15 amino acids. The CDR3 nucleotides are TGTGCCAGCAGCCTCGGAGACAGGAACACCGGGGAGCTGTTTTTT. This sequence encodes CASSLGDRNTGELFF.

The chain carries TRBV27 and TRBJ2-7, with D possibly called TRBD1 or TRBD2 (5 bases each). The CDR3 covers 14 residues. V lost 3 bases to trimming and J lost 0 bases, with 9 bases between them. The germline V gene has CDR1 MNHEY and CDR2 SMNVEV (reference sequence). The CDR3, as DNA: TGTGCCAGCAGTTTCGGGGACGGCTCCTACGAGCAGTACTTC. It specifies CASSFGDGSYEQYF.